This T cell receptor beta chain is from a study of blood T cell repertoires in COVID-19. TCRdb's copy holds only in-frame clones and misses some; the assay was immunoSEQ multiplex PCR. The sample consists of about 280,000 clones, about nine tenths of them appearing once. J lost 4 bases, V lost 2 bases, and 2 bases had no gene match. The V gene's germline CDR1 is SGHVS and CDR2 FQNEAQ. This CDR3 is 15 amino acids long. This TCR was recovered from a woman under 40 with COVID-19, enrolled during active disease. The chain is built from TRBV7-8 and TRBJ2-1; the match to TRBD2 covers 10 bases. Sequenced input: peripheral blood. CDR3 sequence: CASSLLAGEYNEQFF. In DNA, the CDR3 is TGTGCCAGCAGCTTACTAGCGGGAGAATACAATGAGCAGTTCTTC.